This note documents a single TCR beta chain sequence. No antigen is known for it. Within one base of it there is no much larger clone, and no base qualities were kept. The source of the sample is a study of OX40 agonist ivuxolimab in advanced cancers. Notes on the research overall: Ivuxolimab was a fully human IgG2 agonistic monoclonal antibody targeting the costimulatory receptor OX40 (CD134). Intravenous ivuxolimab was administered to patients every 2 weeks at six dose levels: 0.01, 0.1, 0.3, 1.5, 3 and 10 mg/kg. Of the roughly 50 dose-escalation patients, hepatocellular carcinoma was present in about 19, melanoma in approximately 15, renal cell carcinoma in 9 and head and neck cancer in 9. A male proportion of around 80% and a mean age of approximately 58 years, ranging from 23 to 79, were recorded for the dose-escalation cohort. Patients were allowed to have had prior anti-PD-1, anti-PD-L1 or anti-CTLA-4 therapy, and roughly two fifths of the dose-escalation patients had been treated with checkpoint inhibitors. Partial responses occurred in three dose-escalation patients, of whom one had hepatocellular carcinoma and two had cutaneous melanoma. The purpose of peripheral TCRbeta sequencing was to test whether ivuxolimab changed TCR sequence diversity and led to clonal T-cell expansion. The paper reports the monotherapy dose-escalation portion (N of about 47 patients) of the phase I ivuxolimab trial. Study-wide findings and limitations: The antigen specificity of the peripheral T cells that underwent clonal expansion was not determined. After ivuxolimab, CD8+ T cells had more expanded clones than CD4+ T cells on average. Low levels of normalized T-cell clonal expansion were also shown by some nonresponding patients. Clonal expansion of both CD4+ and CD8+ blood T cells was observed from baseline to week 6 at doses 0.1 to 3.0 mg/kg. Partial responders in the 0.1-3.0 mg/kg groups had among the lowest normalized peripheral clonal expansion, especially among CD8+ T cells.

Patients with autoimmune disease history or receiving systemic immunosuppression were excluded from the trial. Peripheral blood for TCR sequencing was collected from all dose cohorts at baseline, on cycle 4 day 1, and on cycle 7 day 1. The samples were drawn from a first-in-human, open-label, multicenter phase I dose-escalation trial of ivuxolimab. Adults with locally advanced or metastatic melanoma, renal cell carcinoma, hepatocellular carcinoma or head and neck squamous cell carcinoma were enrolled in the trial. Before TCR sequencing, CD4+ T cells and CD8+ T cells from peripheral blood were sorted into separate populations. For sequencing of the TCRbeta CDR3 region, genomic DNA was extracted from the sorted cells. The immunoSEQ Assay was used to sequence the TCRbeta CDR3 regions. TCRdb re-hosts the immuneACCESS table, in-frame sequences only. Its copies lack some clones; in the studies checked, an unresolved V gene accounts for under half of them, and the cause for the rest is not known. The sample profile shows some 9,800 clones; around 80% of them were found once. The ten top clones hold approximately 30% of the sample.

The germline V gene (reference sequence) gives CDR1 as PRHDT and CDR2 as FYEKMQ. V and J are truncated by 6 bases and 0 bases respectively, leaving an intervening sequence of 3 bases. From cysteine to phenylalanine, the CDR3 is 11 amino acids long. Kept here is only the CDR3 DNA, which spans 33 bases and is read in frame from base 1. Sample: CD4+ or CD8+ T cells sorted from blood, taken in a trial of the OX40 agonist ivuxolimab. The rearranged chain carries TRBV13 and TRBJ2-7, with the D segment identity uncertain. This receptor was obtained from an adult with an advanced solid tumor such as melanoma, head and neck, liver or kidney cancer. The CDR3 reads as follows: CASSRSYEQYF. The DNA sequence follows: TGTGCCAGCAGTCGCTCCTACGAGCAGTACTTC.